Below are 22 T cell receptor beta chains sequenced from a single sample in a study of HIV-infected children after antiretroviral therapy interruption. Sample treatment: PENTA 11 planned treatment interruption arm or continuous ART arm. Unique molecular identifiers were included in an RNA-based 3' RACE TCR library. In TCRdb, the 3' RACE reads were re-called with MiXCR into one record per CDR3 protein. Here the sample spans fewer than 100,000 distinct CDR3 sequences, about 7.2% being singletons. The sample here was CD45RA+ CD4+ T cells from PBMCs, pooled from several time points, taken from a donor given antiretroviral therapy, either interrupted or continuous. As to subset: naive CD4+ CD45RA+ CD45RO- T cells. The receptor set was obtained from a pool of human donors with HIV.

This chain joins TRBV7-8 and TRBJ2-7, with TRBD1 as a possible D gene (6 bases). V lost 3 bases and J 0 bases, leaving 18 bases between the germline ends. In germline, CDR1 is SGHVS, CDR2 FQNEAQ. This CDR3 has 17 amino acids. CDR3 region: CASSFKRAGADSYEQYF. The CDR3 DNA reads TGTGCCAGCAGCTTCAAACGGGCAGGGGCCGACTCCTACGAGCAGTACTTC.

J is TRBJ1-1 and V is TRBV5-4, with TRBD1 matching over 8 bases. In germline, CDR1 is SGHNT, CDR2 YYREEE (reference sequence). CDR3 length equals 15 residues. J gave up 0 bases and V 4 bases, and 5 bases lay outside the gene matches. CDR3 sequence (DNA): TGTGCCAGCAGCATAGGACAGGGTTTGAACACTGAAGCTTTCTTT. Amino acids: CASSIGQGLNTEAFF.

V usage is TRBV11-2 and J usage is TRBJ2-1, with TRBD2 as a possible D gene (5 bases). V dropped 0 bases and J dropped 2 bases, with 17 bases sitting between them. The CDR3 totals 18 residues. CDR1 and CDR2 from the germline V gene are SGHAT and FQNNGV. The CDR3: CASSLDSTLAGAYNEQFF. The CDR3, as DNA: TGTGCCAGCAGCTTAGATAGTACCCTAGCTGGCGCCTACAATGAGCAGTTCTTC.

This clonotype came up a few times. The rearrangement uses TRBV19 and TRBJ1-2, with TRBD1 as a possible D gene (5 bases). Germline V gene data show CDR1 as LNHDA and CDR2 as SQIVND (reference sequence). This CDR3 comprises 12 residues. Trimming took 8 bases from V and 5 from J, leaving 12 bases between them. In DNA, the CDR3 is TGTGCCAGTTCTCTCAGGGCTTATGGCTACACCTTC. This sequence encodes CASSLRAYGYTF.

This clonotype occurred many times. The chain is built from TRBV5-1 and TRBJ1-6; 9 bases map to TRBD1. V shed 4 bases, J shed 10 bases, and the junction held 6 bases outside the gene matches. The germline gives CDR1 SGHRS, CDR2 YFSETQ. The CDR3 runs 14 residues. The CDR3 protein is CASSPGQGDSPLHF. The CDR3 DNA follows: TGCGCCAGCAGCCCGGGACAGGGCGACTCACCCCTCCACTTT.

This clonotype was seen many times. V is TRBV23-1 and J is TRBJ1-4, with TRBD1 as a possible D gene (6 bases). TRBV23-1 is assigned to the ORF class and has an uncertain function. The length of the CDR3 is 15 residues. V dropped 2 bases and J dropped 4 bases, with 11 bases sitting between them. The CDR3 region has the DNA TGCGCCAGCAGTCAACCGGACAGCCTTAATGAAAAACTGTTTTTT. Amino acids: CASSQPDSLNEKLFF.

This clonotype was seen only a few times. This chain's CDR3 is CASSPESWNTEAFF. The CDR3 nucleotides are TGTGCCAGCTCACCAGAGTCGTGGAACACTGAAGCTTTCTTT. V usage is TRBV18 and J usage is TRBJ1-1; no clear D. Germline lookup yields CDR1 KGHSH and CDR2 LQKENI. The CDR3 contains 14 residues. V was pared by 2 bases and J by 1 base, with 8 bases between.

The CDR3 region is CSARDPDTTNTGELFF. In DNA form, the CDR3 reads TGCAGTGCTAGAGATCCGGACACCACGAACACCGGGGAGCTGTTTTTT. This chain connects TRBV20-1 to TRBJ2-2, with D maybe TRBD1 (5 bases). The CDR3 has 16 amino acids. Germline lookup yields CDR1 DFQATT and CDR2 SNEGSKA (reference sequence). The ends were cut back, 0 bases at V and 0 bases at J, with 11 bases in the middle.

This chain connects TRBV12-5 to TRBJ1-1; 7 nucleotides align to TRBD1. Germline trimming cut 6 bases from V and 4 bases from J; bases unmatched to any gene: 5. Germline V CDR1 and CDR2: LGHNT, FRNRAP. The CDR3 length is 13 residues. Here the CDR3 reads CASGRQGFTEAFF. The CDR3, as DNA: TGTGCTAGTGGCCGACAGGGATTCACTGAAGCTTTCTTT.

This clonotype was picked up many times. The chain employs TRBV10-2 and TRBJ2-7, with a tentative D call TRBD1 (5 bases). V gave up 8 bases and J gave up 7 bases, with 15 bases separating them. Germline assignment: CDR1 WSHSY and CDR2 SAAADI. The CDR3 runs 12 residues. The CDR3 DNA sequence: TGCGCCAGCTCTTCGACAGTGGTTGAGCAGTACTTC. Translating it yields CASSSTVVEQYF.

At least ten counts were recorded for this clonotype. The V gene is TRBV30, the J gene TRBJ1-1; D gene ambiguous. CDR3 size: 12 residues. V dropped 0 bases and J dropped 7 bases, with 9 bases sitting between them. CDR1 GTSNPN and CDR2 SVGIG come from the germline V gene (reference sequence). The CDR3 DNA reads as TGTGCCTGGAGTGTCATAGGTTATGAAGCTTTCTTT. Protein product: CAWSVIGYEAFF.

This clonotype has a count of ten or more. This chain joins TRBV24-1 and TRBJ2-5; D is unclear. The CDR3 has 14 amino acids. V was clipped by 4 bases and J by 3 bases, with 11 bases between them. Germline V gives CDR1 KGHDR, CDR2 SFDVKD. CDR3 region: CATSEPALEETQYF. CDR3 DNA: TGTGCCACCAGTGAGCCCGCATTGGAAGAGACCCAGTACTTC.

J is TRBJ2-7 and V is TRBV28; the D gene could be TRBD1 or TRBD2 (6 bases each). Trimming removed 2 bases from V and 0 bases from J, with 17 bases in between. The CDR3 sequence is 17 residues long. The V gene's germline CDR1 is MDHEN and CDR2 SYDVKM. CDR3 in amino acids: CASSLVGGTQSSYEQYF. CDR3 coding DNA: TGTGCCAGCAGTTTAGTAGGAGGGACACAAAGCTCCTACGAGCAGTACTTC. Filled out from reference TRBV28 and TRBJ2-7, the complete variable domain reads DVKVTQSSRYLVKRTGEKVFLECVQDMDHENMFWYRQDPGLGLRLIYFSYDVKMKEKGDIPEGYSVSREKKERFSLILESASTNQTSMYLCASSLVGGTQSSYEQYFGPGTRLTVT.

The genes are TRBV12-3 or TRBV12-4 and TRBJ2-7, with unresolved D. CDR3 length equals 14 residues. V lost 5 bases to trimming and J lost 4 bases, with 15 bases between them. As DNA, the CDR3 is TGTGCCAGCAGTAAGGGTAGTATGGAATACGAGCAGTACTTC. This gives the protein CASSKGSMEYEQYF.

This clonotype came up many times. This chain connects TRBV18 to TRBJ2-7, with TRBD1 identical over 10 bases. The CDR3 extends over 17 amino acids. CDR1 and CDR2 (germline): KGHSH, LQKENI. V lost 1 base and J lost 0; bases outside the gene matches: 6. DNA of the CDR3: TGTGCCAGCTCACCACTCCGGGACAGGGGAAGCTCCTACGAGCAGTACTTC. Residues: CASSPLRDRGSSYEQYF. Full variable domain (missing parts from reference TRBV18 and TRBJ2-7): NAGVMQNPRHLVRRRGQEARLRCSPMKGHSHVYWYRQLPEEGLKFMVYLQKENIIDESGMPKERFSAEFPKEGPSILRIQQVVRGDSAAYFCASSPLRDRGSSYEQYFGPGTRLTVT.

This clonotype was observed a few times. The chain carries TRBV7-9 and TRBJ2-7; D is possibly TRBD1 or TRBD2 (5 bases each). Germline V gene lookup returns CDR1 SEHNR and CDR2 FQNEAQ (reference sequence). The CDR3 is made up of 14 amino acids. The germline V and J ends were trimmed by 5 bases and 1 base, with 12 bases remaining between them. DNA of the CDR3: TGTGCCAGCAGCACCCAGGGAGTTTCCTACGAGCAGTACTTC. This encodes CASSTQGVSYEQYF.

In this sample, this clonotype turned up many times. The chain employs TRBV12-3 or TRBV12-4 and TRBJ1-3; D unclear. Trimming pared 3 bases from V and 0 bases from J, leaving 15 bases between. This CDR3 is built from 17 residues. In DNA form, the CDR3 reads TGTGCCAGCAGTTTGAGCTGGGCCAAGAGCTCTGGAAACACCATATATTTT. It is translated as CASSLSWAKSSGNTIYF.

This clonotype has a handful of counts. This chain connects TRBV7-8 to TRBJ1-5; D gene unclear. V shed 2 bases and J shed 7 bases, with 9 bases lying between them. The CDR3 runs 13 residues. The germline CDR1 and CDR2 sequences are SGHVS and FQNEAQ. CDR3: CASSLSPEQPQHF. The CDR3 DNA sequence: TGTGCCAGCAGCTTATCCCCCGAACAGCCCCAGCATTTT. Together with reference TRBV7-8 and TRBJ1-5, the CDR3 gives the full variable domain: GAGVSQSPRYKVAKRGQDVALRCDPISGHVSLFWYQQALGQGPEFLTYFQNEAQLDKSGLPSDRFFAERPEGSVSTLKIQRTQQEDSAVYLCASSLSPEQPQHFGDGTRLSIL.

This clonotype was seen many times. This chain connects TRBV12-3 or TRBV12-4 to TRBJ2-7; 8 bases map to TRBD2. This CDR3 is built from 14 residues. Trimming at V came to 6 bases and at J to 2 bases, leaving 6 bases not matched to a gene. The CDR3 here is CASSRSGGTYEQYF. CDR3 coding DNA: TGTGCCAGCAGCCGGAGCGGGGGTACCTACGAGCAGTACTTC.

In this sample, this clonotype turned up many times. The rearrangement links TRBV19 to TRBJ2-3, with D uncertain. V lost 1 base, J lost 8 bases, and 7 bases lay in between. Germline V gives CDR1 LNHDA, CDR2 SQIVND (reference sequence). This CDR3 spans 12 amino acids. CDR3 residues: CASSIVSGTQYF. For the CDR3, the DNA is TGTGCCAGTAGTATAGTGAGTGGTACGCAGTATTTT.

The chain joins TRBV29-1 to TRBJ1-1, with D tentatively TRBD1 (5 bases). V was trimmed by 6 bases and J by 0 bases, leaving 11 bases between them. Germline loops: CDR1 SQVTM, CDR2 ANQGSEA. This CDR3 contains 13 residues. This chain's CDR3 is CSVFQGMNTEAFF. The CDR3 DNA sequence: TGCAGCGTGTTCCAGGGAATGAACACTGAAGCTTTCTTT.

This clonotype appeared a few times. The chain combines TRBV6-5 with TRBJ1-1; 8 positions match TRBD1. Germline CDR1 reads MNHEY; CDR2 reads SVGAGI. There are 18 residues in the CDR3. V shed 2 bases and J 1 base; nucleotides not matched to a gene: 12. DNA of the CDR3: TGTGCCAGCAGTTACATCGCAGGGGGCGGGCGGTCGAACACTGAAGCTTTCTTT. It yields the protein CASSYIAGGGRSNTEAFF.